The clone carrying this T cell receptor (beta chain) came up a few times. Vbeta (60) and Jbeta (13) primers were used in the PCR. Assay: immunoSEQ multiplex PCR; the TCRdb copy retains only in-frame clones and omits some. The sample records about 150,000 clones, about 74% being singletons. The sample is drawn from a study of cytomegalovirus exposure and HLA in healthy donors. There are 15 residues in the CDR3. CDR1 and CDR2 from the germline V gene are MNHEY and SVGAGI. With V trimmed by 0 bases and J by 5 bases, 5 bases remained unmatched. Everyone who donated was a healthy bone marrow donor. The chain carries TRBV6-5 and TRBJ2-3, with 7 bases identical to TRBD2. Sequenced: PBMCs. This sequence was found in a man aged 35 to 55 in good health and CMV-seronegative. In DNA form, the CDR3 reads TGTGCCAGCAGTTACTCGGGGGGGGACCAAGATACGCAGTATTTT. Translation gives CASSYSGGDQDTQYF.